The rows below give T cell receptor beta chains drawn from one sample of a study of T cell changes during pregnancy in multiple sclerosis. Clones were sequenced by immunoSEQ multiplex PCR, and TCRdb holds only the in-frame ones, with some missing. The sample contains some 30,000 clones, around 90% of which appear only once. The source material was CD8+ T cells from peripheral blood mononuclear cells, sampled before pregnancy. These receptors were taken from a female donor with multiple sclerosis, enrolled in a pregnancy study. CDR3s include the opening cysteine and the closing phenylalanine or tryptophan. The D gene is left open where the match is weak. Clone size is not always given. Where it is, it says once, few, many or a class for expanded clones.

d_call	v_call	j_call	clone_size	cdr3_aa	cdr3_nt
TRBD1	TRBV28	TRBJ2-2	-	CASSPRTGPGELFF	TGTGCCAGCAGTCCCCGGACAGGGCCCGGGGAGCTGTTTTTT
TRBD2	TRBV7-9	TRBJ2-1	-	CASSLAGLGSNEQFF	TGTGCCAGCAGCTTAGCGGGACTAGGGTCCAATGAGCAGTTCTTC
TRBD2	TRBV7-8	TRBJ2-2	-	CASSARGLAGSHTGELFF	TGTGCCAGCAGCGCCAGGGGATTAGCGGGGTCTCACACCGGGGAGCTGTTTTTT
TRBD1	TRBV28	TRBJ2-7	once	CASTSGTEDYEQYF	TGTGCCAGCACCTCCGGGACAGAGGACTACGAGCAGTACTTC
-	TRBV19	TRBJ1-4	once	CASSSGDVGEKLFF	TGTGCCAGTAGTTCAGGGGACGTAGGAGAAAAACTGTTTTTT
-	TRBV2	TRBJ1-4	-	CASSEALLAPTNEKLFF	TGTGCCAGCAGTGAAGCGCTTCTGGCACCAACTAATGAAAAACTGTTTTTT
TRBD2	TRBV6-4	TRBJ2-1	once	CASSDLAGSYNEQFF	TGTGCCAGCAGTGACCTAGCGGGGTCCTACAATGAGCAGTTCTTC
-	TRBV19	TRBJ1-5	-	CASMDQGYSSQPQHF	TGTGCCAGTATGGACCAGGGGTATTCGTCGCAGCCCCAGCATTTT
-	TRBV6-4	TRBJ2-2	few	CASSDSRSEGEVTGELFF	TGTGCCAGCAGTGACTCGAGGTCTGAGGGAGAGGTCACCGGGGAGCTGTTTTTT
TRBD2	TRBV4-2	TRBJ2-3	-	CASSQGLAGADTQYF	TGTGCCAGCAGCCAAGGACTAGCGGGAGCAGATACGCAGTATTTT
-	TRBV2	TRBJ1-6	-	CASSETDSNSPLHF	TGTGCCAGCAGTGAGACAGATAGTAATTCACCCCTCCACTTT
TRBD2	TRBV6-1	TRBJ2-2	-	CASSEGDSGSGELFF	TGTGCCAGCAGTGAAGGGGATAGCGGGAGCGGGGAGCTGTTTTTT
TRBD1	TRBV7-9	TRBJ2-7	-	CASSYPDRDNEQYF	TGTGCCAGCAGCTACCCGGACAGGGACAACGAGCAGTACTTC
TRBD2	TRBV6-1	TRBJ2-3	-	CASSVTSGSTDTQYF	TGTGCCAGCAGTGTAACTAGCGGGAGCACAGATACGCAGTATTTT
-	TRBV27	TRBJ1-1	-	CASSDNWSTNTEAFF	TGTGCCAGCAGTGATAATTGGTCTACGAACACTGAAGCTTTCTTT
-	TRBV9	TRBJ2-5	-	CASSSDPAWRGETQYF	TGTGCCAGCAGCTCAGATCCGGCCTGGAGGGGCGAGACCCAGTACTTC
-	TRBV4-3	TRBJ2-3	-	CASSQDHALPSTDTQYF	TGCGCCAGCAGCCAAGATCATGCGTTACCTAGCACAGATACGCAGTATTTT
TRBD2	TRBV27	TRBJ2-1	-	CASRSSGASYNEQFF	TGTGCCAGCAGGTCCAGCGGGGCGTCCTACAATGAGCAGTTCTTC
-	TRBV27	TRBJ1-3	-	CASSLTQGIAGNTIYF	TGTGCCAGCAGTTTAACTCAGGGAATAGCTGGAAACACCATATATTTT
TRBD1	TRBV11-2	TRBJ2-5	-	CASSPYRGPLQETQYF	TGTGCCAGCAGCCCGTACAGGGGGCCTCTCCAAGAGACCCAGTACTTC
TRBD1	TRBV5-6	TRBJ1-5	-	CASSLTGGEDQPQHF	TGTGCCAGCAGCTTGACAGGGGGCGAGGATCAGCCCCAGCATTTT
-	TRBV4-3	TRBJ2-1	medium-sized	CASSQELGGVSNEQFF	TGCGCCAGCAGCCAAGAACTAGGCGGAGTTAGCAATGAGCAGTTCTTC
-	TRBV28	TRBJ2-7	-	CASSVDFHEQYF	TGTGCCAGCAGCGTAGATTTCCACGAGCAGTACTTC
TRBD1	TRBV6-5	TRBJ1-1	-	CASSWTGDTEAFF	TGTGCCAGCAGCTGGACAGGGGATACTGAAGCTTTCTTT
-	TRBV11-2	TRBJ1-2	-	CASSLGGSGYTF	TGTGCCAGCAGCTTAGGAGGGAGTGGCTACACCTTC
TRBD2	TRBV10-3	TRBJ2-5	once	CAISASGLAGSQETQYF	TGTGCCATCAGTGCGTCGGGGCTAGCGGGGAGTCAAGAGACCCAGTACTTC
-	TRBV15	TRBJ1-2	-	CATSSDEGKTLHGYTF	TGTGCCACCAGCAGTGACGAGGGTAAGACCCTTCATGGCTACACCTTC
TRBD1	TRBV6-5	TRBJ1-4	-	CASSGTGVVEKLFF	TGTGCCAGCAGTGGGACAGGGGTTGTTGAAAAACTGTTTTTT
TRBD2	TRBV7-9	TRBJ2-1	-	CASSSVTGGWNEQFF	TGTGCCAGCAGCAGCGTCACGGGGGGGTGGAATGAGCAGTTCTTC
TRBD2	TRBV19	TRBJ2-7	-	CASSIGLAAYEQYF	TGTGCCAGTAGTATCGGTCTAGCGGCCTACGAGCAGTACTTC
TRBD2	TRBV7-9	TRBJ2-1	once	CASSEGEGLADYNEQFF	TGTGCCAGCAGCGAGGGGGAGGGACTAGCAGATTACAATGAGCAGTTCTTC
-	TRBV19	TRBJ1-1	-	CASSSRVTEAFF	TGTGCCAGTAGTAGCAGGGTCACTGAAGCTTTCTTT
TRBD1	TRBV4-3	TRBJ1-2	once	CASSQDQGTGYGYTF	TGCGCCAGCAGCCAAGATCAGGGGACAGGGTATGGCTACACCTTC
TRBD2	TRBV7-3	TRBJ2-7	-	CASSPSGGAGQYF	TGTGCCAGCAGCCCTAGCGGGGGGGCGGGGCAGTACTTC
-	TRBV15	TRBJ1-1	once	CATSRIRSMNTEAFF	TGTGCCACCAGCAGAATACGGAGCATGAACACTGAAGCTTTCTTT
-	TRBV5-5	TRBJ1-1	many	CASSLEKEGSTEAFF	TGTGCCAGCAGCTTGGAGAAGGAGGGGAGCACTGAAGCTTTCTTT
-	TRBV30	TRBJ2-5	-	CAWALGAYETQYF	TGTGCCTGGGCACTGGGGGCTTATGAGACCCAGTACTTC
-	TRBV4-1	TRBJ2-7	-	CASSQPQGYEQYF	TGCGCCAGCAGCCAACCGCAGGGCTACGAGCAGTACTTC
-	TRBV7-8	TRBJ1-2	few	CASSKGTAPDGYTF	TGTGCCAGCAGCAAAGGGACTGCTCCTGACGGCTACACCTTC
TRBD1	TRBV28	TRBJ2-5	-	CASSRGTGVEETQYF	TGTGCCAGCAGCCGCGGGACAGGGGTCGAAGAGACCCAGTACTTC
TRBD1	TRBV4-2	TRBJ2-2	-	CASSQVQGDTGELFF	TGTGCCAGCAGCCAAGTACAGGGGGACACCGGGGAGCTGTTTTTT
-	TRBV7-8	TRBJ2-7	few	CASSLAQGDRSYEQYF	TGTGCCAGCAGCTTAGCGCAGGGAGACAGGTCCTACGAGCAGTACTTC
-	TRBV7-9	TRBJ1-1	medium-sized	CASSFTTPGDTEAFF	TGTGCCAGCAGCTTTACCACCCCAGGGGACACTGAAGCTTTCTTT
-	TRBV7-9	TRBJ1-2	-	CASSPGGMDGYTF	TGTGCCAGCAGCCCGGGAGGGATGGATGGCTACACCTTC
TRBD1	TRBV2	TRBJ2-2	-	CASGKTGGTGELFF	TGTGCCAGCGGAAAGACAGGGGGCACCGGGGAGCTGTTTTTT